Below are 32 T cell receptor beta chains sequenced from a single sample in a study of chemoradiotherapy in HPV16-positive cancers (dated 2022 in TCRdb). Preparation of the library involved the immunoSEQ multiplex PCR assay. TCRdb took over this immuneACCESS table, retaining in-frame rearrangements with V and J assigned. Such tables are incomplete; in checked studies, under half of the missing clones stem from an unresolved V gene, and the remainder is unexplained. The sample yields more than 15,000 clones; 75% to 80% were counted once. The top ten constitute roughly 9.7% of the sample. Collection of the sample occurred from a patient who underwent chemoradiotherapy. These receptors all stem from a human donor with HPV-associated anogenital cancer.

CDR3 bases: TGTGCCAGCAACCCCACAGCGCTTACCTACGAGCAGTACTTC. It specifies CASNPTALTYEQYF. The chain combines TRBV28 with TRBJ2-5, with D unclear. Matching the DNA end better, TRBJ2-7 makes the J call doubtful. The CDR3 loop spans 14 amino acids. Per the germline V gene, CDR1 is MDHEN and CDR2 is SYDVKM.

CDR3 in DNA: TGTGCCTGGGGAATTTCACAGGATCAGCCCCAGCATTTT. Encoded protein: CAWGISQDQPQHF. The chain carries TRBV30 and TRBJ1-5; D might be TRBD1 (5 bases). The CDR3 is 13 amino acids. Germline values: CDR1 GTSNPN, CDR2 SVGIG (reference sequence). V lost 5 bases and J 5 bases, leaving 13 bases between the germline ends.

V is TRBV4-2 and J is TRBJ1-2; D unresolved. The ends were cut back, 0 bases at V and 5 bases at J, with 16 bases in the middle. There are 16 residues in the CDR3. CDR1 and CDR2 (germline): LGHNA, YNFKEQ. The CDR3 nucleotides are TGTGCCAGCAGCCAAGATTGGGCAGGAGACCTTTATGGCTACACCTTC. Translating gives CASSQDWAGDLYGYTF.

The chain combines TRBV14 with TRBJ1-2, with D uncertain. Trimming took 1 base from V and 5 from J, leaving 8 bases between them. Germline-derived CDR1 and CDR2 are SGHDN and FVKESK. There are 13 residues in the CDR3. The CDR3 is CASSQGPQYGYTF. In nucleotides, the CDR3 is TGTGCCAGCAGCCAAGGGCCGCAATATGGCTACACCTTC.

The rearrangement uses TRBV10-3 and TRBJ2-2; D not certain. Germline CDR1 and CDR2: ENHRY and SYGVKD. Trimming shortened V by 3 bases and J by 7 bases, and 3 bases separated the two germline ends. This CDR3 has 11 amino acids. CDR3 sequence reads: CAISDLGELFF. CDR3 DNA sequence: TGTGCCATCAGTGATCTCGGGGAGCTGTTTTTT.

The V and J genes are TRBV11-2 and TRBJ2-5; TRBD2 agrees at 8 bases. This CDR3 comprises 14 residues. V was clipped by 0 bases and J by 5 bases; unmatched bases: 2. The germline V gene encodes CDR1 SGHAT and CDR2 FQNNGV. The chain's CDR3 is CASSLESSGETQYF. The CDR3 coding sequence is TGTGCCAGCAGCTTAGAGTCTAGCGGGGAGACCCAGTACTTC. Variable domain in full (rest from reference TRBV11-2 and TRBJ2-5): EAGVAQSPRYKIIEKRQSVAFWCNPISGHATLYWYQQILGQGPKLLIQFQNNGVVDDSQLPKDRFSAERLKGVDSTLKIQPAKLEDSAVYLCASSLESSGETQYFGPGTRLLVL.

This CDR3 is CASSQDWPWLGYNEQFF. The CDR3 coding sequence is TGCGCCAGCAGCCAAGACTGGCCCTGGTTGGGCTACAATGAGCAGTTCTTC. This rearrangement joins TRBV4-3 to TRBJ2-1; no definite D call. CDR1 and CDR2 from the germline V gene are LGHNA and YSLEER. Trimming left V 0 bases short and J 3 bases short, with 15 bases between. The CDR3 loop spans 17 amino acids.

This chain links TRBV5-1 with TRBJ2-6; D uncertain. This CDR3 contains 13 residues. V lost 0 bases to trimming and J lost 5 bases, with 3 bases between them. Germline loops: CDR1 SGHRS, CDR2 YFSETQ. CDR3 protein: CASSLERANVLTF. In nucleotides, the CDR3 is TGCGCCAGCAGCTTGGAGAGGGCCAACGTCCTGACTTTC.

The genes are TRBV7-9 and TRBJ1-2, with D hard to call. The CDR3 loop spans 13 amino acids. With 0 bases removed from V and 4 bases from J, the gap between germline ends came to 6 bases. Germline assignment: CDR1 SEHNR and CDR2 FQNEAQ (reference sequence). The CDR3 loop reads CASSLADRYGYTF. CDR3 bases: TGTGCCAGCAGCTTAGCGGACCGCTATGGCTACACCTTC.

The chain joins TRBV28 to TRBJ1-2, with 7 bases fitting TRBD1. CDR3 length equals 13 residues. V shed 7 bases, J shed 3 bases, and the junction held 5 bases outside the gene matches. The germline gives CDR1 MDHEN, CDR2 SYDVKM. DNA of the CDR3: TGTGCCAGCATTCAAGGACAGGACTATGGCTACACCTTC. It yields the protein CASIQGQDYGYTF.

V and J are TRBV11-2 and TRBJ1-6; D may be TRBD1 (6 bases). The CDR3 length is 16 residues. V lost 2 bases, J lost 2 bases, and 10 bases lay in between. Germline assignment: CDR1 SGHAT and CDR2 FQNNGV. The CDR3 spells CASSLRGAPYNSPLHF. The CDR3, as DNA: TGTGCCAGCAGCTTACGGGGGGCCCCCTATAATTCACCCCTCCACTTT.

V gene TRBV4-2 combines with J gene TRBJ1-3, with TRBD1 matching over 9 bases. Unmatched junction bases numbered 6, after V lost 3 bases and J lost 0 bases. The germline CDR1 and CDR2 sequences are LGHNA and YNFKEQ. This CDR3 is built from 17 residues. CDR3 protein: CASSQSGTGTSGNTIYF. CDR3 nucleotide sequence: TGTGCCAGCAGCCAGTCCGGGACAGGGACCTCTGGAAACACCATATATTTT.

J is TRBJ1-4 and V is TRBV4-2, with D possibly being TRBD1 (6 bases). The CDR3 totals 16 residues. Trimming removed 1 base from V and 5 bases from J, with 14 bases in between. The germline CDR1 and CDR2 sequences are LGHNA and YNFKEQ. This CDR3 is CASSQVIGGINEKLFF. CDR3 DNA sequence: TGTGCCAGCAGCCAAGTAATAGGGGGGATAAATGAAAAACTGTTTTTT.

The chain carries TRBV19 and TRBJ1-1; D might be TRBD1 (5 bases). The V end was cut by 10 bases, the J end by 6 bases, with 21 bases between. The length of the CDR3 is 14 residues. Germline CDR1 LNHDA, CDR2 SQIVND (reference sequence). In DNA form, the CDR3 reads TGTGCCACCTCAATATCCGGGGGGGGGTCTGAAGCTTTCTTT. Encoded protein: CATSISGGGSEAFF.

This clone was counted a single time. A read error may account for a junction end that differs from germline. The rearrangement joins TRBV7-7 to TRBJ2-7, with D possibly matching TRBD2 (7 bases). Per germline, CDR1 SSHAT and CDR2 FNYEAQ (reference sequence). The CDR3 sequence is 13 residues long. CDR3 in amino acids: CASSLGGAGEQYF. CDR3 sequence (DNA): TGTGCTAGCAGCTTAGGGGGGGCGGGCGAGCAGTACTTC.

The V call is TRBV6-5, the J call TRBJ1-1, with a possible D match to TRBD1 (5 bases). Trimming left V 3 bases short and J 4 bases short, with 6 bases between. This CDR3 has 12 residues. Per the germline V gene, CDR1 is MNHEY and CDR2 is SVGAGI. The CDR3 DNA is TGTGCCAGCAGTTATGGGACCACTGAAGCTTTCTTT. This encodes CASSYGTTEAFF.

The chain uses TRBV9 and TRBJ2-7; 7 positions agree with TRBD1. The CDR3 spans 13 residues. Germline V gene lookup returns CDR1 SGDLS and CDR2 YYNGEE. Germline trimming cut 5 bases from V and 5 bases from J; bases unmatched to any gene: 7. CDR3 coding DNA: TGTGCCAGCAGTAGACAGGGTGGCGACGAGCAGTACTTC. This sequence encodes CASSRQGGDEQYF.

This clone has more than one count but fewer than ten. The gene calls are TRBV10-3 and TRBJ1-6, with 9 bases fitting TRBD1. Germline CDR1 and CDR2: ENHRY and SYGVKD. CDR3 length: 15 residues. V was pared by 5 bases and J by 3 bases, with 2 bases of the junction left unmatched. The DNA for the CDR3 is TGTGCCATCAGTCGGGGACAGGGCTATAATTCACCCCTCCACTTT. Encoded protein: CAISRGQGYNSPLHF.

The gene calls are TRBV7-9 and TRBJ2-7, with D perhaps TRBD2 (7 bases). This CDR3 region has 16 residues. Germline V gene sequence: CDR1 SEHNR, CDR2 FQNEAQ (reference sequence). The V end was cut by 1 base, the J end by 3 bases, with 16 bases between. The CDR3 region is CASSLDWGGHLYEQYF. The CDR3 nucleotides are TGTGCCAGCAGCTTAGACTGGGGGGGACACCTCTACGAGCAGTACTTC.

This clone was counted between two and nine times. The chain has TRBV30 and TRBJ1-4; D ambiguous. The V end lost 2 bases, the J end lost 0 bases, and 7 bases lay between the germline ends. The CDR3 has 14 amino acids. Germline CDR1 and CDR2: GTSNPN and SVGIG (reference sequence). CDR3 coding DNA: TGTGCCTGGAGTTTGGTTGCAACTAATGAAAAACTGTTTTTT. As protein: CAWSLVATNEKLFF.

The V and J genes are TRBV6-1 and TRBJ2-7; 9 nucleotides agree with TRBD2. V shed 3 bases and J 2 bases; nucleotides not matched to a gene: 2. The CDR3 loop spans 14 amino acids. Germline lookup yields CDR1 MNHNS and CDR2 SASEGT. CDR3 residues: CASSERGGTYEQYF. CDR3 DNA: TGTGCCAGCAGTGAGCGGGGGGGCACCTACGAGCAGTACTTC.

The chain links TRBV19 to TRBJ1-3, with D hard to call. The CDR3 is made up of 12 amino acids. Trimming left V 3 bases short and J 4 bases short, with 4 bases between. CDR1 and CDR2 (germline): LNHDA, SQIVND (reference sequence). The DNA of the CDR3 is TGTGCCAGTAGTATTGAAGGAAACACCATATATTTT. This encodes CASSIEGNTIYF.

The chain has TRBV10-3 and TRBJ1-1; 7 positions agree with TRBD1. CDR1 and CDR2 from the germline V gene are ENHRY and SYGVKD. This CDR3 comprises 16 residues. J was trimmed by 1 base and V by 3 bases; bases with no gene match: 8. DNA for the CDR3: TGTGCCATCAGTGACCCGGGACAGAGAGCGAACACTGAAGCTTTCTTT. Protein: CAISDPGQRANTEAFF.

This chain links TRBV28 with TRBJ1-3; 7 nucleotides align to TRBD1. The junction had 13 bases not matched to a gene; V was cut back by 8 bases and J by 0 bases. Germline V lookup: CDR1 MDHEN, CDR2 SYDVKM. The CDR3 has 17 amino acids. CDR3 DNA: TGTGCCAGCCTCCTATCCCCGGGACAGAGCTCTGGAAACACCATATATTTT. Translated: CASLLSPGQSSGNTIYF.

J is TRBJ1-1 and V is TRBV28, with D uncertain. This CDR3 has 14 residues. V was clipped by 6 bases and J by 1 base, with 12 bases between them. In germline, CDR1 is MDHEN, CDR2 SYDVKM. The CDR3 loop reads CASRTPPRNTEAFF. The CDR3 DNA follows: TGTGCCAGCAGAACCCCCCCCCGGAACACTGAAGCTTTCTTT. Using reference TRBV28 and TRBJ1-1 for the parts outside the CDR3, the full variable domain is DVKVTQSSRYLVKRTGEKVFLECVQDMDHENMFWYRQDPGLGLRLIYFSYDVKMKEKGDIPEGYSVSREKKERFSLILESASTNQTSMYLCASRTPPRNTEAFFGQGTRLTVV.

The chain employs TRBV28 and TRBJ2-7; D uncertain. Trimming stripped 5 bases from V and 0 bases from J, with 14 bases between. Germline V gene data show CDR1 as MDHEN and CDR2 as SYDVKM. The length of the CDR3 is 15 residues. CDR3 residues: CASSPPKILSYEQYF. The CDR3 coding sequence is TGTGCCAGCAGTCCCCCCAAGATTCTCTCCTACGAGCAGTACTTC.

V usage is TRBV5-1 and J usage is TRBJ2-7, with 11 bases lining up with TRBD2. V was pared by 3 bases and J by 0 bases, with 2 bases of the junction left unmatched. This CDR3 is 15 amino acids long. Looked up from germline, CDR1 is SGHRS and CDR2 is YFSETQ. The CDR3 spells CASSSTSGSSYEQYF. CDR3 sequence (DNA): TGCGCCAGCAGCTCTACTAGCGGGAGCTCCTACGAGCAGTACTTC. The full variable domain, rest sourced from reference TRBV5-1 and TRBJ2-7, is KAGVTQTPRYLIKTRGQQVTLSCSPISGHRSVSWYQQTPGQGLQFLFEYFSETQRNKGNFPGRFSGRQFSNSRSEMNVSTLELGDSALYLCASSSTSGSSYEQYFGPGTRLTVT.

This chain uses TRBV4-1 with TRBJ2-2; 7 positions agree with TRBD1. Germline CDR1 MGHRA, CDR2 YSYEKL. The length of the CDR3 is 15 residues. With V trimmed by 2 bases and J by 3 bases, 3 bases remained unmatched. The CDR3 DNA is TGCGCCAGCAGCCAACCCCAGGGGGACACCGGGGAGCTGTTTTTT. Translation gives CASSQPQGDTGELFF.

This clone was picked up one time. The V gene is TRBV10-1, the J gene TRBJ2-5; 8 nucleotides match TRBD1. The J call may be faulty, since TRBJ2-7 better matches the DNA end. This CDR3 comprises 18 residues. Germline V CDR1 and CDR2: WNHNN, SYGVQD (reference sequence). DNA of the CDR3: TGCGCCAGCAGTGATAGGGGGTTGGGACAGGCCAACGGCGACGAGCAGTACTTC. Translating it yields CASSDRGLGQANGDEQYF.

The V and J genes are TRBV18 and TRBJ1-1; D ambiguous. The CDR3 totals 15 residues. V lost 0 bases and J 11 bases, leaving 19 bases between the germline ends. Germline lookup yields CDR1 KGHSH and CDR2 LQKENI. The CDR3 DNA is TGTGCCAGCTCACCACCGACGACCGCGGAGATGGGGGCTTTCTTT. Translated, it gives CASSPPTTAEMGAFF.

The V and J genes are TRBV5-6 and TRBJ1-1; TRBD1 matches at 7 bases. V shed 2 bases and J 3 bases; nucleotides not matched to a gene: 7. This CDR3 has 15 amino acids. CDR1 is SGHDT and CDR2 is YYEEEE in the germline V gene. Here the CDR3 reads CASSLRGRPDTEAFF. Written as DNA, the CDR3 is TGTGCCAGCAGCTTAAGGGGGCGCCCGGACACTGAAGCTTTCTTT.

This sequence joins TRBV7-9 and TRBJ1-1; the D gene is possibly TRBD1 (6 bases). Germline V gene sequence: CDR1 SEHNR, CDR2 FQNEAQ (reference sequence). V was shortened by 6 bases and J by 1 base, with 12 bases between the two germline ends. The CDR3 is 14 amino acids. The CDR3 nucleotides are TGTGCCAGCAGTTTACAGGGACCGAACACTGAAGCTTTCTTT. It translates to CASSLQGPNTEAFF. The entire variable domain, with the rest obtained from reference TRBV7-9 and TRBJ1-1, is as follows: DTGVSQNPRHKITKRGQNVTFRCDPISEHNRLYWYRQTLGQGPEFLTYFQNEAQLEKSRLLSDRFSAERPKGSFSTLEIQRTEQGDSAMYLCASSLQGPNTEAFFGQGTRLTVV.